This TCR beta chain came from a study of shared clonotypes between healthy human individuals. Study overall: Every donor yielded three CD4 naive, three CD4 memory, two CD8 naive and one CD8 memory plate. General study findings and limits: Generation probabilities of non-shared clonotypes were lower (relative to those shared by all four donors). Clonotype sharing across donors was expected to vary with sequencing depth.

Terminally differentiated effector memory CD45RA+ cells were left out of the naive CD8 fraction, which was CD45RO-negative and positively selected for CCR7. Per the germline V gene, CDR1 is SQVTM and CDR2 is ANQGSEA. This CDR3 spans 12 amino acids. The V end lost 8 bases, the J end lost 3 bases, and 13 bases lay between the germline ends. With respect to this clone: As yet, its antigen is unknown.

Generated by immunoSEQ multiplex PCR, the TCRdb table keeps only in-frame clones and is missing some. The data show about 1,800,000 clones, about 95% seen once. The rearrangement uses TRBV29-1 and TRBJ1-1; the D gene is possibly TRBD1 (5 bases). This receptor was taken from a man between 18 and 29 years old in good health. What was sequenced was naive CD8+ T cells sorted from blood. The CDR3: CSSDGGDTEAFF. CDR3 sequence (DNA): TGCAGCAGCGACGGGGGGGACACTGAAGCTTTCTTT.